These 22 T cell receptor beta chains were sequenced from one sample in a study of shared clonotypes between healthy human individuals. Naive CD8 cells comprised CD45RO-negative, CCR7-positively selected cells, excluding terminally differentiated effector memory CD45RA+ cells. Measured with immunoSEQ multiplex PCR; TCRdb has only the in-frame clones, and not every one. There are about 2.1 million clones in the sample; over 85% occur only once, and about 1.7% lies in the top ten. The sample taken for sequencing was naive CD8+ T cells from PBMCs. These receptors originate from a man younger than 30 in good health. Some clones in this sample may be carry-over from other donors' samples.

About this clone itself: Other DNA sequences in this sample translate to the same CDR3. V gene TRBV5-5 combines with J gene TRBJ1-5; D is undetermined. V dropped 4 bases and J dropped 0 bases, with 11 bases sitting between them. Germline loops: CDR1 SGHKS, CDR2 YYEKEE (reference sequence). The CDR3 covers 15 residues. The CDR3 coding sequence is TGTGCCAGCAGCAGTGGACGGAATAGCAATCAGCCCCAGCATTTT. It is translated as CASSSGRNSNQPQHF.

The V call is TRBV5-4, the J call TRBJ1-2; D is perhaps TRBD1 (5 bases). Germline loops: CDR1 SGHNT, CDR2 YYREEE (reference sequence). The ends were cut back, 3 bases at V and 2 bases at J, with 14 bases in the middle. CDR3 length: 15 residues. CDR3: CASSWGRTTNYGYTF. The CDR3 DNA is TGTGCCAGCAGCTGGGGACGGACCACCAACTATGGCTACACCTTC.

The chain has TRBV10-3 and TRBJ2-3; the D call may be TRBD1 or TRBD2 (5 bases each). Germline lookup yields CDR1 ENHRY and CDR2 SYGVKD. V lost 7 bases, J lost 4 bases, and 18 bases lay in between. This CDR3 has 15 amino acids. DNA of the CDR3: TGTGCCATCACCAAAAGTGGGTTGGGGGCAGATACGCAGTATTTT. It specifies CAITKSGLGADTQYF.

The CDR3 loop is CASSLGVGLVEQYF. The CDR3, as DNA: TGTGCCAGCAGTTTAGGAGTGGGACTAGTCGAGCAGTACTTC. The J gene is TRBJ2-7, the V gene TRBV27, with 8 bases that match TRBD2. Per the germline V gene, CDR1 is MNHEY and CDR2 is SMNVEV (reference sequence). Trimming cost V 2 bases and J 6 bases; bases outside gene matches: 6. CDR3 length: 14 residues.

The V and J genes are TRBV27 and TRBJ1-1; D gene ambiguous. The V gene lost 5 bases and the J gene lost 1 base, with 11 bases spanning the gap. Germline loops: CDR1 MNHEY, CDR2 SMNVEV (reference sequence). This CDR3 region has 14 residues. The CDR3 DNA reads as TGTGCCAGCAGTGGCTACAGCCAGAACACTGAAGCTTTCTTT. Amino acid sequence: CASSGYSQNTEAFF.

The J gene is TRBJ1-2, the V gene TRBV27; a possible D gene is TRBD1 (5 bases). V was pared by 5 bases and J by 8 bases, with 15 bases between. Germline V CDR1 and CDR2: MNHEY, SMNVEV (reference sequence). The length of the CDR3 is 13 residues. The CDR3 sequence is CASSPPARDGYTF. The CDR3 nucleotides read TGTGCCAGCAGTCCCCCGGCCAGGGACGGCTACACCTTC.

The chain combines TRBV15 with TRBJ1-1; TRBD1 is a possible D gene (6 bases). The CDR3 runs 16 residues. The V and J ends lost 0 bases and 1 base respectively, with 12 bases between them. CDR1 and CDR2 (germline): LNHNV, YYDKDF (reference sequence). Here the CDR3 reads CATSRDSQGRNTEAFF. The CDR3 DNA sequence: TGTGCCACCAGCAGAGATTCACAGGGAAGGAACACTGAAGCTTTCTTT.

The chain combines TRBV28 with TRBJ2-1; 15 bases line up with TRBD2. The CDR3 covers 22 residues. J gave up 13 bases and V 5 bases, and 30 bases lay outside the gene matches. Germline V gives CDR1 MDHEN, CDR2 SYDVKM. The CDR3: CASSQNPGTSGRLGTHPPVQFF. The CDR3 DNA sequence: TGTGCCAGCAGTCAAAATCCCGGGACTAGCGGGAGGTTGGGTACTCACCCGCCGGTACAGTTCTTC.

The chain links TRBV6-5 to TRBJ1-1, with D perhaps TRBD1 (5 bases). The V and J ends lost 6 bases and 7 bases respectively, with 21 bases between them. Germline-derived CDR1 and CDR2 are MNHEY and SVGAGI. There are 15 residues in the CDR3. DNA of the CDR3: TGTGCCAGCAGCCCTCTGTGGGGGGGAGAGGATGAAGCTTTCTTT. Translation: CASSPLWGGEDEAFF.

This chain links TRBV6-6 with TRBJ2-3; the match to TRBD2 covers 7 bases. CDR1 and CDR2 from the germline V gene are MNHNY and SVGAGI (reference sequence). V was clipped by 5 bases and J by 0 bases; unmatched bases: 5. CDR3 length: 15 amino acids. This CDR3 is CASSPGEGSTDTQYF. The DNA for the CDR3 is TGTGCCAGCAGTCCCGGGGAGGGTAGCACAGATACGCAGTATTTT.

The chain combines TRBV5-1 with TRBJ1-2; 8 nucleotides align to TRBD1. CDR1 is SGHRS, CDR2 YFSETQ, per germline. The CDR3 loop spans 15 amino acids. The ends lost 4 bases at V and 5 bases at J; junction bases unmatched: 10. The CDR3 loop reads CASSPWTGTEYGYTF. DNA for the CDR3: TGCGCCAGCAGCCCCTGGACAGGGACGGAGTATGGCTACACCTTC. Full variable domain (rest looked up from reference TRBV5-1 and TRBJ1-2): KAGVTQTPRYLIKTRGQQVTLSCSPISGHRSVSWYQQTPGQGLQFLFEYFSETQRNKGNFPGRFSGRQFSNSRSEMNVSTLELGDSALYLCASSPWTGTEYGYTFGSGTRLTVV.

The chain has TRBV11-2 and TRBJ1-2; D is uncertain. V was trimmed by 10 bases and J by 4 bases, leaving 13 bases between them. CDR3 size: 12 residues. The germline V gene has CDR1 SGHAT and CDR2 FQNNGV. This chain's CDR3 is CATTDTAYGYTF. The CDR3 bases are TGTGCCACTACCGACACCGCCTATGGCTACACCTTC.

The chain combines TRBV6-1 with TRBJ1-5; TRBD1 might be the D (6 bases). V lost 6 bases, J lost 6 bases, and 18 bases lay in between. The CDR3 contains 15 residues. Germline loops: CDR1 MNHNS, CDR2 SASEGT. The CDR3, as DNA: TGTGCCAGCAGCCTTAAGGGGGGGCTGGGTCAGCCCCAGCATTTT. It specifies CASSLKGGLGQPQHF.

The gene calls are TRBV6-5 and TRBJ2-7, with 8 bases fitting TRBD1. The V and J ends lost 0 bases and 3 bases, in that order; junction bases with no gene match: 7. The V gene's germline CDR1 is MNHEY and CDR2 SVGAGI. CDR3 length equals 16 residues. The DNA of the CDR3 is TGTGCCAGCAGTTACTCGACGGGACAGGTCCTCTACGAGCAGTACTTC. Its translation is CASSYSTGQVLYEQYF.

The chain employs TRBV27 and TRBJ1-4; TRBD1 might be the D (5 bases). This CDR3 has 15 residues. V was shortened by 6 bases and J by 10 bases, with 21 bases between the two germline ends. Germline V lookup: CDR1 MNHEY, CDR2 SMNVEV (reference sequence). The CDR3 DNA reads TGTGCCAGCAGCTTCGGGGGAACGATGATTGGAAAACTGTTTTTT. Its protein is CASSFGGTMIGKLFF. Variable domain in full (rest from reference TRBV27 and TRBJ1-4): EAQVTQNPRYLITVTGKKLTVTCSQNMNHEYMSWYRQDPGLGLRQIYYSMNVEVTDKGDVPEGYKVSRKEKRNFPLILESPSPNQTSLYFCASSFGGTMIGKLFFGSGTQLSVL.

V gene TRBV28 combines with J gene TRBJ2-7; TRBD2 agrees at 7 bases. The junction had 8 bases not matched to a gene; V was cut back by 2 bases and J by 4 bases. CDR1 and CDR2 (germline): MDHEN, SYDVKM. CDR3 length equals 15 residues. The CDR3 region is CASSLRSSGLYEQYF. CDR3 DNA: TGTGCCAGCAGTTTAAGGTCTAGCGGACTTTACGAGCAGTACTTC.

The V call is TRBV5-1, the J call TRBJ2-5, with 8 nucleotides matching TRBD1. Germline V gene data show CDR1 as SGHRS and CDR2 as YFSETQ. There are 15 residues in the CDR3. V dropped 0 bases and J dropped 2; count of bases not matched to a gene: 3. The CDR3 DNA reads as TGCGCCAGCAGCTTGGGACAGGGGATTCAAGAGACCCAGTACTTC. Protein: CASSLGQGIQETQYF.

This clone appeared a single time. This chain joins TRBV28 and TRBJ1-1; D is unclear. The CDR3 consists of 13 residues. CDR1 is MDHEN, CDR2 SYDVKM, per germline. Trimming removed 8 bases from V and 0 bases from J, with 10 bases in between. CDR3 region: CASWQALNTEAFF. The DNA of the CDR3 is TGTGCCAGCTGGCAGGCGTTGAACACTGAAGCTTTCTTT.

The chain carries TRBV27 and TRBJ1-1, with 7 bases matching TRBD1. CDR3 length: 14 amino acids. The germline V gene encodes CDR1 MNHEY and CDR2 SMNVEV (reference sequence). Trimming cost V 4 bases and J 4 bases; bases outside gene matches: 6. The CDR3 is CASSSRQGSTEAFF. The CDR3 DNA follows: TGTGCCAGCAGTTCCCGACAGGGAAGCACTGAAGCTTTCTTT.

The chain employs TRBV30 and TRBJ2-1; possible D gene TRBD2, 5 bases. CDR3 length equals 11 residues. Trimming took off 6 bases at V and 10 bases at J, with 13 bases between the two ends. Germline V gives CDR1 GTSNPN, CDR2 SVGIG (reference sequence). This chain's CDR3 is CACPYRGEQFF. The CDR3 DNA reads TGTGCCTGTCCTTATCGGGGAGAGCAGTTCTTC.

This chain joins TRBV7-9 and TRBJ2-3; no reliable D call. CDR3 length: 13 amino acids. Germline V lookup: CDR1 SEHNR, CDR2 FQNEAQ (reference sequence). V was cut by 5 bases and J by 3 bases, with 9 bases left in between. CDR3 in DNA: TGTGCCAGCAGCATCGAAGGGACAGATACGCAGTATTTT. Its translation: CASSIEGTDTQYF.

The CDR3 loop reads CASSLSGGDRVQPQHF. The CDR3 DNA follows: TGTGCCAGCAGTTTATCAGGTGGGGACAGGGTTCAGCCCCAGCATTTT. The chain combines TRBV27 with TRBJ1-5; 9 nucleotides align to TRBD1. Per the germline V gene, CDR1 is MNHEY and CDR2 is SMNVEV (reference sequence). V was clipped by 0 bases and J by 6 bases; unmatched bases: 6. There are 16 residues in the CDR3.